The clone carrying this T cell receptor beta chain was detected only once. These data belong to a study of T cell responses to AZD1222 COVID-19 vaccine. Some clones are missing from TCRdb's copy, which holds only in-frame ones; the method was immunoSEQ multiplex PCR. In the table there are tens of thousands of clones, roughly nine tenths of which are singletons. The CDR3 contains 12 residues. V lost 3 bases, J lost 7 bases, and 8 bases lay in between. Looked up from germline, CDR1 is SGDLS and CDR2 is YYNGEE. Material: peripheral blood, obtained on day 0 of AZD1222 vaccination. This chain links TRBV9 with TRBJ2-1; no firm D call. The receptor comes from an adult in good health. The CDR3 is CASSASSNEQFF. The CDR3 bases are TGTGCCAGCAGCGCCTCCTCTAATGAGCAGTTCTTC.